Below are 23 T cell receptor beta chains sequenced from a single sample in a study of shared clonotypes between healthy human individuals. CD45RO-negative, CCR7-positively selected cells formed the naive CD8 fraction, excluding terminally differentiated effector memory CD45RA+ cells. The assay was immunoSEQ multiplex PCR, and TCRdb's table has in-frame clones only and misses some. Of nearly 2 million clones in the sample, about 94% were seen once. What was sequenced was naive CD8+ T cells sorted from blood. The receptors derive from a man aged 18 to 30 in good health.

The chain joins TRBV28 to TRBJ1-2, with D unclear. Germline V gives CDR1 MDHEN, CDR2 SYDVKM. This CDR3 has 16 residues. Trimming shortened V by 2 bases and J by 3 bases, and 16 bases separated the two germline ends. Here the CDR3 reads CASSLRERITHYGYTF. The CDR3, as DNA: TGTGCCAGCAGTTTAAGGGAGCGGATAACCCACTATGGCTACACCTTC.

To note about this clone: Relative to the germline gene, one junction end is altered; a read error may explain this. The CDR3 loop is CASSPYPGTDTQYF. The CDR3 DNA follows: TGTGCTAGCAGCCCATACCCCGGGACAGATACGCAGTATTTT. The V gene is TRBV7-7, the J gene TRBJ2-3; D is ambiguous. This CDR3 is 14 amino acids long. Per the germline V gene, CDR1 is SSHAT and CDR2 is FNYEAQ (reference sequence).

The chain is built from TRBV15 and TRBJ1-4; weak D call: TRBD1 (5 bases). V lost 0 bases and J lost 8, with 25 bases in between. Per the germline V gene, CDR1 is LNHNV and CDR2 is YYDKDF (reference sequence). The CDR3 consists of 19 residues. The CDR3 here is CATSRDFPSGPGAGEKLFF. The DNA of the CDR3 is TGTGCCACCAGCAGAGATTTTCCCTCTGGCCCCGGGGCTGGGGAAAAACTGTTTTTT.

The chain is built from TRBV27 and TRBJ2-3; possible D gene TRBD1, 6 bases. The V gene's germline CDR1 is MNHEY and CDR2 SMNVEV (reference sequence). Trimming took off 0 bases at V and 1 base at J, with 8 bases between the two ends. This CDR3 has 15 residues. CDR3 nucleotide sequence: TGTGCCAGCAGTTTATCCCGGACAGGCACAGATACGCAGTATTTT. The encoded protein is CASSLSRTGTDTQYF.

The genes are TRBV5-1 and TRBJ2-2, with no clear D. This CDR3 has 14 residues. The V gene's germline CDR1 is SGHRS and CDR2 YFSETQ. With 0 bases removed from V and 6 bases from J, the gap between germline ends came to 9 bases. CDR3 residues: CASSLAGLAGELFF. CDR3 sequence (DNA): TGCGCCAGCAGCTTGGCTGGGTTAGCCGGGGAGCTGTTTTTT.

This chain joins TRBV4-3 and TRBJ1-1; D may be TRBD1 (6 bases). The V gene's germline CDR1 is LGHNA and CDR2 YSLEER. The CDR3 has 16 residues. With 0 bases removed from V and 1 base from J, the gap between germline ends came to 12 bases. The DNA of the CDR3 is TGCGCCAGCAGCCAAGATTGGACAGAAGAGAACACTGAAGCTTTCTTT. This translates into CASSQDWTEENTEAFF.

The chain recombines TRBV7-2 with TRBJ2-1, with TRBD2 matching over 10 bases. Germline assignment: CDR1 SGHTA and CDR2 FQGNSA. CDR3 size: 16 residues. Trimming cost V 4 bases and J 5 bases; bases outside gene matches: 8. The DNA of the CDR3 is TGTGCCAGCAGCTCCCCCGGGACTAGCGTACACAATGAGCAGTTCTTC. It is translated as CASSSPGTSVHNEQFF.

This chain links TRBV9 with TRBJ1-2, with TRBD1 as a possible D gene (6 bases). The germline V gene has CDR1 SGDLS and CDR2 YYNGEE. The CDR3 sequence is 15 residues long. V lost 3 bases, J lost 1 base, and 13 bases lay in between. CDR3 nucleotides: TGTGCCAGCAGCGCTTCGACAGGCCTTAACTATGGCTACACCTTC. It yields the protein CASSASTGLNYGYTF.

On this clone: Other DNA sequences in the sample encode the same CDR3. The chain employs TRBV7-8 and TRBJ2-5; no firm D call. CDR1 is SGHVS, CDR2 FQNEAQ, per germline. V was clipped by 0 bases and J by 5 bases, with 10 bases between them. The CDR3 has 14 amino acids. The CDR3 loop reads CASSLALSRETQYF. The CDR3 DNA reads TGTGCCAGCAGCTTAGCACTATCACGGGAGACCCAGTACTTC.

The table lists this clone with a count of one. This chain connects TRBV2 to TRBJ2-7; TRBD1 matches 10 bases. Germline trimming cut 8 bases from V and 2 bases from J; bases unmatched to any gene: 6. The CDR3 spans 14 residues. Germline V gene lookup returns CDR1 SNHLY and CDR2 FYNNEI. The CDR3 DNA reads TGTGCCAGCTCTCGGGACAGGGGAGCCTACGAGCAGTACTTC. This translates into CASSRDRGAYEQYF.

For this clone: Other DNA sequences in this specimen translate into the identical CDR3. This rearrangement joins TRBV27 to TRBJ2-7, with TRBD1 matching over 7 bases. V was pared by 0 bases and J by 3 bases, with 5 bases of the junction left unmatched. CDR3 size: 15 residues. The germline V gene has CDR1 MNHEY and CDR2 SMNVEV (reference sequence). The CDR3 DNA reads TGTGCCAGCAGTTTATCGAGAGGGGGCAGCTACGAGCAGTACTTC. As protein: CASSLSRGGSYEQYF.

The CDR3 region is CASSLQGSSYEQYF. The CDR3 DNA sequence: TGTGCCAGCAGCTTACAGGGGAGCTCCTACGAGCAGTACTTC. The rearrangement joins TRBV7-2 to TRBJ2-7; TRBD1 is a possible D gene (6 bases). The CDR3 is 14 residues long. The germline V gene encodes CDR1 SGHTA and CDR2 FQGNSA. V dropped 2 bases and J dropped 0 bases, with 8 bases sitting between them.

This rearrangement joins TRBV30 to TRBJ2-1; 14 bases line up with TRBD2. The CDR3 sequence is 15 residues long. Trimming took 4 bases from V and 9 from J; bases not matched to a gene: 8. Germline CDR1 and CDR2: GTSNPN and SVGIG (reference sequence). The CDR3: CAWTPGLAGESEQFF. The CDR3 DNA sequence: TGTGCCTGGACTCCGGGACTAGCGGGAGAAAGTGAGCAGTTCTTC. The whole variable domain, remainder taken from reference TRBV30 and TRBJ2-1, is SQTIHQWPATLVQPVGSPLSLECTVEGTSNPNLYWYRQAAGRGLQLLFYSVGIGQISSEVPQNLSASRPQDRQFILSSKKLLLSDSGFYLCAWTPGLAGESEQFFGPGTRLTVL.

The V and J genes are TRBV30 and TRBJ1-3, with D hard to call. This CDR3 spans 14 amino acids. V lost 2 bases to trimming and J lost 0 bases, with 8 bases between them. CDR1 and CDR2 (germline): GTSNPN, SVGIG (reference sequence). This chain's CDR3 is CAWSYRNSGNTIYF. Here the CDR3 DNA reads TGTGCCTGGAGTTACCGCAACTCTGGAAACACCATATATTTT.

The chain recombines TRBV13 with TRBJ2-5, with no clear D. Trimming stripped 5 bases from V and 7 bases from J, with 20 bases between. Germline V gives CDR1 PRHDT, CDR2 FYEKMQ (reference sequence). The CDR3 extends over 15 amino acids. CDR3 DNA sequence: TGTGCCAGCAGCGAAGGGATCCAAACATCGGGGACCCAGTACTTC. Translated: CASSEGIQTSGTQYF. Drawing the rest from reference TRBV13 and TRBJ2-5, the complete variable domain is AAGVIQSPRHLIKEKRETATLKCYPIPRHDTVYWYQQGPGQDPQFLISFYEKMQSDKGSIPDRFSAQQFSDYHSELNMSSLELGDSALYFCASSEGIQTSGTQYFGPGTRLLVL.

This chain joins TRBV2 and TRBJ2-5; a possible D gene is TRBD2 (5 bases). The CDR3 has 13 amino acids. Trimming cost V 3 bases and J 3 bases, with 8 bases left between them. Germline loops: CDR1 SNHLY, CDR2 FYNNEI. CDR3 coding DNA: TGTGCCAGCAGTGATGAACTAGAAGAGACCCAGTACTTC. Translation gives CASSDELEETQYF.

The chain carries TRBV6-1 and TRBJ2-7; no reliable D call. With 6 bases removed from V and 0 bases from J, the gap between germline ends came to 18 bases. CDR1 and CDR2 from the germline V gene are MNHNS and SASEGT. The CDR3 is made up of 16 amino acids. CDR3 residues: CASRERTSLDSYEQYF. The CDR3 DNA sequence: TGTGCCAGCAGGGAACGGACGTCGCTCGACTCCTACGAGCAGTACTTC.

This clone came up once. This sequence joins TRBV7-3 and TRBJ2-7; 8 bases line up with TRBD1. The germline V gene has CDR1 SGHTA and CDR2 FQGTGA. This CDR3 is 18 amino acids long. The J segment lost 2 bases and the V segment lost 5 bases, leaving 17 bases of the junction unmatched. The CDR3 region is CASSPQPPDREGAYEQYF. The CDR3 DNA reads as TGTGCCAGCAGCCCTCAGCCCCCGGACAGGGAAGGGGCCTACGAGCAGTACTTC.

The J gene is TRBJ2-1, the V gene TRBV13; 7 nucleotides agree with TRBD1. Germline loops: CDR1 PRHDT, CDR2 FYEKMQ (reference sequence). V trimming: 4 bases; J trimming: 9 bases; junction bases outside the gene matches: 3. This CDR3 contains 12 residues. CDR3 DNA sequence: TGTGCCAGCAGCTCACAGGGGCTTGAGCAGTTCTTC. It translates to CASSSQGLEQFF.

This clone was seen only once. In the same sample, other DNA sequences code for this CDR3. The V and J genes are TRBV29-1 and TRBJ2-2; D is undetermined. Germline V gives CDR1 SQVTM, CDR2 ANQGSEA. The CDR3 loop spans 13 amino acids. The V end was cut by 2 bases, the J end by 2 bases, with 6 bases between. The CDR3 here is CSVELGNTGELFF. CDR3 in DNA: TGCAGCGTTGAATTGGGTAACACCGGGGAGCTGTTTTTT.

The V gene is TRBV11-3, the J gene TRBJ2-7; D not resolved. The CDR3 runs 11 residues. The V gene's germline CDR1 is SGHNT and CDR2 YENEEA. Trimming removed 7 bases from V and 6 bases from J, with 10 bases in between. The CDR3: CASTTISEQYF. CDR3 coding DNA: TGTGCCAGCACCACTATCAGCGAGCAGTACTTC.

CDR3 loop: CASSETGVAEAFF. CDR3 bases: TGTGCCAGCAGTGAAACGGGGGTCGCTGAAGCTTTCTTT. The chain has TRBV9 and TRBJ1-1, with a tentative D call TRBD1 (5 bases). The germline V gene has CDR1 SGDLS and CDR2 YYNGEE. V shed 5 bases and J shed 6 bases, with 14 bases lying between them. The CDR3 runs 13 residues.

The chain is built from TRBV19 and TRBJ2-1; 12 positions match TRBD2. The length of the CDR3 is 17 residues. V shed 2 bases, J shed 7 bases, and the junction held 9 bases outside the gene matches. Per germline, CDR1 LNHDA and CDR2 SQIVND (reference sequence). In DNA form, the CDR3 reads TGTGCCAGTAGTATACGGCTAGCGGGAGGGCCGGTAAATGAGCAGTTCTTC. It is translated as CASSIRLAGGPVNEQFF.